The clone carrying this T cell receptor (beta chain) has a handful of counts. What it recognizes is unknown. The data stem from a study of beta chain features in type 1 diabetes. Study-level background: Patients and healthy donors were similar in age, gender and cell yields. The study examined around 98,000,000 sorted cells across all samples.

The germline V and J ends were trimmed by 5 bases and 2 bases, with 15 bases remaining between them. The CDR3 runs 15 residues. CDR1 LGHNA and CDR2 YSLEER come from the germline V gene. Sequenced material consisted of expressed TCRB transcripts (all of the isolated RNA was reverse transcribed). TCRdb's table, derived via immunoSEQ multiplex PCR, lists solely in-frame clones and lacks some. Of 350,000 to 400,000 clones detected, roughly 15% appear once; the ten largest clones hold under 0.02%. Study findings and constraints: The study found moderately but significantly shorter TCRB CDR3s in all four CD4+ subsets of Type 1 diabetes patients. Insertions at VDJ junctions were less frequent in type 1 diabetes patients. These patients also deleted more nucleotides at the same junctions.

The V and J genes are TRBV4-3 and TRBJ1-1; D remains ambiguous. Sample: naive CD4+ T cells from blood. The clonotype originates from a woman younger than 30 in good health. CDR3 in DNA: TGCGCCAGCAGCTCGTCCTCAGTCAGTAACACTGAAGCTTTCTTT. Protein product: CASSSSSVSNTEAFF.